This T cell receptor (beta chain) is drawn from a study of the immune and genomic landscape of osteosarcoma (TCRdb year 2020). As for the study more broadly: A total of around 47 pediatric and adult patients with high-grade osteosarcoma made up the overall cohort, and the median age at diagnosis was approximately 30 years (range roughly 5-81). To characterize the osteosarcoma immunogenomic landscape, the TCR sequencing results were combined with transcriptome, protein array and immunostaining data. Patients in the overall cohort were about 60% male, and roughly 80% presented with localized disease at diagnosis. Three patients contributed two samples from the same tumor site. The goal of the study was to explain why immune checkpoint inhibitors have shown limited clinical activity in osteosarcoma. Poor-risk disease was overrepresented in the cohort, as 73% of patients had an unfavorable pathologic response to standard therapy and 67% were deceased. Osteosarcoma specimens were profiled with whole genome, RNA and T-cell receptor sequencing plus immunohistochemistry and reverse phase protein arrays so that immunogenic potential could be defined.

TCR beta chain CDR3 regions were immunosequenced with the ImmunoSEQ Assay (Adaptive Biotechnologies). The published analysis was carried out like this. TCRB rearrangements, read counts, read proportions and gene usage were exported through the ImmunoSEQ Analyzer platform. Using productive rearrangements, T-cell clonality was calculated as 1 minus Pielou's evenness. In the clonal space homeostasis analysis, clonotypes were sorted into rare, small, medium, large or hyperexpanded (0.01 to 1 of the repertoire) bins. TCR productive clonality was compared across immune clusters C1, C2 and C3 using the Wilcoxon rank sum test. The source is immuneACCESS, and TCRdb retained only in-frame sequences with V and J called. Part of the clones is not carried over; for the studies checked, unresolved V genes explain less than half of this, and the remainder is unexplained. That table is the source of V, J and clone size, and D and trimming were worked out from the DNA. The sample includes 2,000 to 2,500 clones, with over 65% observed a single time. The top ten constitute roughly 13% of the sample.

Here V drops 1 base and J drops 2 bases, and the junction holds 1 base not matched to any gene. Counted from cysteine to phenylalanine, this CDR3 has 14 amino acids. The entry retains the CDR3 DNA only, 42 bases that are in frame from base 1. Per the germline V gene, SGHVS is the CDR1 and FNYEAQ is the CDR2. Overall study outcomes, separate from this receptor: Because osteosarcoma is rare and all possible samples were collected, sample size was not determined by any statistical method. Productive TCR clonality was found to be low overall, with an average of 0.09 and a maximum of 0.3, which suggested limited T-cell clonal expansion. Along with the frozen tumor specimens, matched blood was collected from just a couple of patients. The clonality benchmarks were taken from external normal skin and healthy peripheral blood data instead of from matched normal tissue. In five cases a single hyperexpanded clone dominated the repertoire, and each of those five cases had fewer than 100 T-cell clonotypes. Although TCR productive clonality was higher in the immune-hot C3 cluster than in the cold C1 cluster, TCR productive clonality was still low overall.

This clone was counted between two and nine times. There is no known antigen for this receptor. No base quality values were provided; no much bigger clone lies one nucleotide off. The specimens were post-treatment primary, local recurrence and metastasis tumors obtained from patients with a poor prognosis. The sequencing sample was made of osteosarcoma tumor tissue from the lung. The chain uses TRBV7-6 and TRBJ1-2; 7 central nucleotides agree with TRBD1. The clonotype was recovered from a human donor with osteosarcoma. The DNA sequence follows: TGTGCCAGCAGCTTAGGAGGGGGCAACTATGGCTACACCTTC. It encodes CASSLGGGNYGYTF.